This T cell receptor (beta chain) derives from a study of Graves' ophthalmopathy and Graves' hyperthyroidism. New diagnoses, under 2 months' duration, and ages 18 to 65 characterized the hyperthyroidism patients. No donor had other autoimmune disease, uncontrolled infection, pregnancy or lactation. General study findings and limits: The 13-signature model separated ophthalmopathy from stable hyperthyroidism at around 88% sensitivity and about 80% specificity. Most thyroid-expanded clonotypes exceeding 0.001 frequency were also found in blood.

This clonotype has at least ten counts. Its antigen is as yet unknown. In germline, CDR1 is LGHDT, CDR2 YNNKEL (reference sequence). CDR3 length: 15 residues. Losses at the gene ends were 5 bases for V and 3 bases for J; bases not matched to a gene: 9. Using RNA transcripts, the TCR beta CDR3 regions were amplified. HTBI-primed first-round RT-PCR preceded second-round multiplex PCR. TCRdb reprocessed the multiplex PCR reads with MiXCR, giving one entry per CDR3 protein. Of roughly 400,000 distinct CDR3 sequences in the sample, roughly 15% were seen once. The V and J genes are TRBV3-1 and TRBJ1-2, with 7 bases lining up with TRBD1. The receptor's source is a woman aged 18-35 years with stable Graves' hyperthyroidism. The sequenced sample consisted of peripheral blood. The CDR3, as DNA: TGTGCCAGCAGCTCAACCCTCAGGGGGTACTATGGCTACACCTTC. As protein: CASSSTLRGYYGYTF.